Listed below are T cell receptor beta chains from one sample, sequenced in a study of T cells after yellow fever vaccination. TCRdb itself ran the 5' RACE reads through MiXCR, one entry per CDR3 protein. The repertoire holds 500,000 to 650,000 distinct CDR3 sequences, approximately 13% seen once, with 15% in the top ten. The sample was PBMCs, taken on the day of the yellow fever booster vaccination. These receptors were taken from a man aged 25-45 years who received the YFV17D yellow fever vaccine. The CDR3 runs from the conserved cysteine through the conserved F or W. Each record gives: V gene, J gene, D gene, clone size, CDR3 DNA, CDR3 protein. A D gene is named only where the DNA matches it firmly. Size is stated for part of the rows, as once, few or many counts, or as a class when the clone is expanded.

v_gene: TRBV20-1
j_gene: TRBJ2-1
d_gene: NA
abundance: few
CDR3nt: TGCAGTGTTTTAAAGAGGACTCCCAATGAGCAGTTCTTC
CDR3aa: CSVLKRTPNEQFF

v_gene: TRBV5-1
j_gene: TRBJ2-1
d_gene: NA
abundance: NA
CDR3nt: TGTGCCAGCAGCTTGGGGCAGGACTACAATGAGCAGTTCTTC
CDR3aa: CASSLGQDYNEQFF

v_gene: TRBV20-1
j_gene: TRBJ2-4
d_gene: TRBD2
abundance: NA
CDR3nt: TGCAGTGCTAGGTCGGGACTAGCCCAAAACATTCAGTACTTC
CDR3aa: CSARSGLAQNIQYF

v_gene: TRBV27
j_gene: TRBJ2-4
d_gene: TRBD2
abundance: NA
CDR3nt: TGTGCCAGCAGTTCCGGGACTAGCGGGGACATTCAGTACTTC
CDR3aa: CASSSGTSGDIQYF

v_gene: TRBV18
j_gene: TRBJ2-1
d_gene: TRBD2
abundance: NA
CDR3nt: TGTGCCAGCTCACCACTCCTAGCGGGAGGGCTAGATGAGCAGTTCTTC
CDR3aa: CASSPLLAGGLDEQFF

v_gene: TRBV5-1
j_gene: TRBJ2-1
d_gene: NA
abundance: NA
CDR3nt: TGCGCCAGCAGCTTAACTGGTTCCGGGGTCGATGAGCAGTTCTTC
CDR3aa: CASSLTGSGVDEQFF

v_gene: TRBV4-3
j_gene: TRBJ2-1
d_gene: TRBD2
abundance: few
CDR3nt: TGCGCCAGCAGCCAAGATTTTCTAGCGGAATACAATGAGCAGTTCTTC
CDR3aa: CASSQDFLAEYNEQFF

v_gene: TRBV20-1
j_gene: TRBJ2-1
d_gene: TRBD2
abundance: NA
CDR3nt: TGCAGTGCTAGAGACTCCGGGGTTTCGACTAGCGGGATCAATGAGCAGTTCTTC
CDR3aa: CSARDSGVSTSGINEQFF

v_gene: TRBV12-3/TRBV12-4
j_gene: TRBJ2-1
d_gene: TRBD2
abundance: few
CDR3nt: TGTGCCAGCGGAACTAGCGGATTAAGCTCCTACAATGAGCAGTTCTTC
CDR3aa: CASGTSGLSSYNEQFF

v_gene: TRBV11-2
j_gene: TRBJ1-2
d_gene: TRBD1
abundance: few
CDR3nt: TGTGCCAGCAGCTCGGGACAGCGCTATGGCTACACCTTC
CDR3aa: CASSSGQRYGYTF

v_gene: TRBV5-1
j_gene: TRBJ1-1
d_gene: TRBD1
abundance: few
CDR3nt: TGCGCCAGCAGCCCGCCCGGGACAGGGTTGAACACTGAAGCTTTCTTT
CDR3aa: CASSPPGTGLNTEAFF

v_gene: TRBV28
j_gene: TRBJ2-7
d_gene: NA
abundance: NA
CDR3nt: TGTGCCAGCAGTTTAGCAGACCAGCAGTACTTC
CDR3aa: CASSLADQQYF

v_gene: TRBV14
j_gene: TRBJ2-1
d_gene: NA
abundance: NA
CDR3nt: TGTGCCAGCAGCCAAGATAGCAGCGAGCAGTTCTTC
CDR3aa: CASSQDSSEQFF

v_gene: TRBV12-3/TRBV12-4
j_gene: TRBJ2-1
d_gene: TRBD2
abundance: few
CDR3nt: TGTGCCAGCAGTTCGACCGGACTAGTCAGCAATGAGCAGTTCTTC
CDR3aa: CASSSTGLVSNEQFF

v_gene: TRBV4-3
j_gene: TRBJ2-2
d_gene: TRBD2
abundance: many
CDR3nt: TGCGCCAGCAGCCAAGAGGGACTAAGGGCCGGGGAGCTGTTTTTT
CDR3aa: CASSQEGLRAGELFF

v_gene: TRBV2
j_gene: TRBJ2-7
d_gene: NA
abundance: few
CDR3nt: TGTGCCAGCAGTGAAAGGGTAGGGGGGCGGCAGCAGTACTTC
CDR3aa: CASSERVGGRQQYF

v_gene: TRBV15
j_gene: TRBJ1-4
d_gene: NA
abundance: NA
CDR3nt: TGTGCCACCAGCCCACGGGCTACTAATGAAAAACTGTTTTTT
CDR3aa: CATSPRATNEKLFF